The 29 T cell receptor beta chains listed next were all sequenced from one sample in a study of vaccination and CD4 T cells after COVID-19 (dated by TCRdb to the early 2020s). The library was produced with PCR. TCRdb names Illumina iSeq 100 as the instrument used. At the Johns Hopkins FTIC core, DNA from the cultured CD4+ T cells underwent TCR sequencing with the Oncomine TCR Beta short-read assay. TCRdb handled the public reads itself, with Q25 trimming in fastp and clone calling in MiXCR, and kept productive beta chains. Rows with a matching CDR3 protein are joined into one entry that keeps the most common DNA and genes. The sample table lists about 13,000 distinct CDR3 sequences, 40% to 45% of them with a count of one. Approximately 8.8% of the sample is held by the ten biggest clonotypes. The antigens of these receptors remain unknown. This sample's treatment or condition label indicates: 10-day PBMC culture with coronavirus spike peptide pools or control peptides (ViraFEST assay).

The specimen was CD4+ T cells from blood, cultured in vitro. The receptors originated from a human donor who had recovered from COVID-19.

The V and J genes are TRBV12-3 or TRBV12-4 and TRBJ1-1, with unresolved D. The V end lost 2 bases, the J end lost 2 bases, and 6 bases lay between the germline ends. The CDR3 length is 13 residues. The DNA for the CDR3 is TGTGCCAGCAGTTTAACAGCTAACACTGAAGCTTTCTTT. It yields the protein CASSLTANTEAFF.

The table lists this clonotype with a few counts. The CDR3 DNA sequence: TGCAGTGCTAGTGCTCCGCGGGGCAGGCTCGCCGGAAACACTGAAGCTTTCTTT. It codes for CSASAPRGRLAGNTEAFF. The gene calls are TRBV20-1 and TRBJ1-1; TRBD1 is a possible D gene (5 bases). The CDR3 has 18 amino acids. Germline V lookup: CDR1 DFQATT, CDR2 SNEGSKA (reference sequence). Trimming stripped 3 bases from V and 2 bases from J, with 25 bases between.

The chain employs TRBV20-1 and TRBJ1-1; D may be TRBD1 (6 bases). CDR3 length: 15 amino acids. Germline-derived CDR1 and CDR2 are DFQATT and SNEGSKA (reference sequence). V was clipped by 6 bases and J by 4 bases, with 21 bases between them. This chain's CDR3 is CSASPPGGWGTEAFF. CDR3 sequence (DNA): TGCAGTGCCAGCCCTCCGGGGGGCTGGGGCACTGAAGCTTTCTTT.

The chain carries TRBV20-1 and TRBJ2-5, with TRBD2 as a possible D gene (6 bases). V was shortened by 3 bases and J by 4 bases, with 9 bases between the two germline ends. Looked up from germline, CDR1 is DFQATT and CDR2 is SNEGSKA (reference sequence). The CDR3 spans 12 residues. CDR3 in DNA: TGCAGTGCTAGCGGGGGAATAGAGACCCAGTACTTC. This sequence encodes CSASGGIETQYF.

The rearrangement uses TRBV12-3 or TRBV12-4 and TRBJ1-5; maybe TRBD1 (5 bases). Trimming left V 2 bases short and J 1 base short, with 15 bases between. CDR3 length: 17 residues. The CDR3 DNA reads TGTGCCAGCAGTTTATTGCGGGGAGGGGACAGCAATCAGCCCCAGCATTTT. As protein: CASSLLRGGDSNQPQHF.

A few counts support this clonotype. The chain couples TRBV6-2 or TRBV6-3 to TRBJ2-2; no clear D gene. This CDR3 region has 14 residues. V lost 0 bases and J 5 bases, leaving 7 bases between the germline ends. Germline V lookup: CDR1 MNHEY, CDR2 SVGEGT. The CDR3 region is CASSYSTVTGELFF. CDR3 DNA sequence: TGTGCCAGCAGTTACTCGACGGTAACCGGGGAGCTGTTTTTT.

In this sample, this clonotype is medium-sized. The chain combines TRBV14 with TRBJ2-2; 7 nucleotides line up with TRBD2. V lost 2 bases and J lost 1; bases outside the gene matches: 7. The CDR3 consists of 17 residues. CDR1 is SGHDN, CDR2 FVKESK, per germline. In nucleotides, the CDR3 is TGTGCCAGCAGCCAACCCTGGGTAGCGGGGAACACCGGGGAGCTGTTTTTT. Amino acids: CASSQPWVAGNTGELFF.

This clonotype showed up just a few times. The rearrangement links TRBV27 to TRBJ1-6; D unresolved. CDR3 size: 13 residues. V gave up 6 bases and J gave up 6 bases, with 9 bases separating them. CDR1 is MNHEY and CDR2 is SMNVEV in the germline V gene (reference sequence). The CDR3, as DNA: TGTGCCAGCAGCTTCCAGGCTAATTCACCCCTCCACTTT. The encoded protein is CASSFQANSPLHF.

Written as DNA, the CDR3 is TGTGCCAGCAGAACAGGGACATCCTACAATGAGCAGTTCTTC. It encodes CASRTGTSYNEQFF. The rearrangement joins TRBV6-1 to TRBJ2-1; maybe TRBD1 (6 bases). The CDR3 length is 14 residues. V shed 6 bases and J shed 1 base, with 10 bases lying between them. In germline, CDR1 is MNHNS, CDR2 SASEGT.

In the case of this clonotype: The CDR3 does not close with the conserved phenylalanine or tryptophan, likely indicating a read error. The chain employs TRBV6-1 and TRBJ1-2, with 10 bases identical to TRBD1. J lost 4 bases, V lost 3 bases, and 8 bases had no gene match. This CDR3 contains 16 residues. The germline V gene encodes CDR1 MNHNS and CDR2 SASEGT. CDR3 amino acids: CASSETGTGAFYGYTL. The CDR3 nucleotides read TGTGCCAGCAGTGAGACCGGGACAGGGGCCTTCTATGGCTACACCCTC.

The chain is built from TRBV10-3 and TRBJ2-5; 10 bases match TRBD2. CDR1 is ENHRY and CDR2 is SYGVKD in the germline V gene. Trimming took 6 bases from V and 4 from J; bases not matched to a gene: 8. The CDR3 is 15 residues long. CDR3 in DNA: TGTGCCATCAGGGGAGCGGGGGGGCCTTCAGAGACCCAGTACTTC. Protein sequence: CAIRGAGGPSETQYF.

This clonotype was counted between two and nine times. The chain is built from TRBV30 and TRBJ2-1, with 10 bases aligning to TRBD2. The germline V gene has CDR1 GTSNPN and CDR2 SVGIG (reference sequence). V lost 0 bases to trimming and J lost 9 bases; unmatched junction nucleotides: 5. The CDR3 sequence is 14 residues long. CDR3 bases: TGTGCCTGGAGTGTAAAAGCGGGAGGGGGTGAGCAGTTCTTC. Translating gives CAWSVKAGGGEQFF.

This chain links TRBV7-8 with TRBJ1-5, with a weak D call TRBD1 (6 bases). The CDR3 runs to 13 residues. Looked up from germline, CDR1 is SGHVS and CDR2 is FQNEAQ. The ends were cut back, 5 bases at V and 4 bases at J, with 9 bases in the middle. This CDR3 reads CASSRGANQPQHF. The DNA of the CDR3 is TGTGCCAGCAGCCGGGGGGCTAATCAGCCCCAGCATTTT. Complete variable domain (other parts from reference TRBV7-8 and TRBJ1-5): GAGVSQSPRYKVAKRGQDVALRCDPISGHVSLFWYQQALGQGPEFLTYFQNEAQLDKSGLPSDRFFAERPEGSVSTLKIQRTQQEDSAVYLCASSRGANQPQHFGDGTRLSIL.

The rearrangement joins TRBV20-1 to TRBJ2-7; 8 positions match TRBD2. The ends lost 5 bases at V and 2 bases at J; junction bases unmatched: 11. CDR1 DFQATT and CDR2 SNEGSKA come from the germline V gene (reference sequence). The CDR3 has 15 amino acids. The CDR3 nucleotides are TGCAGTGCTGGAACCGGGACTAGATTTCCCTACGAGCAGTACTTC. It encodes CSAGTGTRFPYEQYF.

The chain combines TRBV30 with TRBJ1-1; the D gene is possibly TRBD1 (5 bases). V dropped 8 bases and J dropped 1 base, with 14 bases sitting between them. The germline V gene has CDR1 GTSNPN and CDR2 SVGIG (reference sequence). CDR3 length: 13 amino acids. The CDR3 sequence: CAKGSGGNTEAFF. The CDR3 nucleotides read TGTGCCAAAGGTAGCGGGGGGAACACTGAAGCTTTCTTT.

This clonotype was seen only a few times. The gene calls are TRBV6-2 or TRBV6-3 and TRBJ2-7, with 14 bases fitting TRBD2. Per germline, CDR1 MNHEY and CDR2 SVGEGT. The length of the CDR3 is 15 residues. Trimming took 2 bases from V and 6 from J; bases not matched to a gene: 3. The CDR3 coding sequence is TGTGCCAGCAGTTACGGGACTAGCGGGGGTTTCGAGCAGTACTTC. Translation gives CASSYGTSGGFEQYF.

This chain connects TRBV9 to TRBJ2-5, with D possibly being TRBD1 or TRBD2 (6 bases each). The V gene lost 0 bases and the J gene lost 5 bases, with 14 bases spanning the gap. This CDR3 is 15 amino acids long. Looked up from germline, CDR1 is SGDLS and CDR2 is YYNGEE. CDR3 protein: CASSVVGGTWETQYF. Written as DNA, the CDR3 is TGTGCCAGCAGCGTAGTAGGGGGGACTTGGGAGACCCAGTACTTC.

The chain combines TRBV19 with TRBJ2-7; D may match TRBD1 or TRBD2 (8 bases each). Germline V lookup: CDR1 LNHDA, CDR2 SQIVND (reference sequence). The CDR3 is 16 residues long. Trimming took off 10 bases at V and 2 bases at J, with 24 bases between the two ends. The CDR3 is CATSGGTGTGAYEQYF. DNA for the CDR3: TGTGCCACCAGCGGGGGAACCGGGACAGGAGCCTACGAGCAGTACTTC.

This clonotype was seen only once. The J gene is TRBJ2-7, the V gene TRBV20-1, with TRBD1 matching over 8 bases. The CDR3 has 14 residues. Germline V gives CDR1 DFQATT, CDR2 SNEGSKA (reference sequence). The junction had 11 bases not matched to a gene; V was cut back by 5 bases and J by 5 bases. CDR3 protein: CSALRGLILHEQYF. The CDR3, as DNA: TGCAGTGCTCTCAGGGGGCTTATATTACACGAGCAGTACTTC.

This clonotype was observed a handful of times. The genes are TRBV27 and TRBJ2-3; possible D gene TRBD1, 5 bases. The CDR3 runs 14 residues. The V gene lost 5 bases and the J gene lost 5 bases, with 14 bases spanning the gap. Looked up from germline, CDR1 is MNHEY and CDR2 is SMNVEV (reference sequence). CDR3 in DNA: TGTGCCAGCAGTCCGGGCTTGGGGCAAGATACGCAGTATTTT. Amino acids: CASSPGLGQDTQYF.

The CDR3 bases are TGTGCCAGTAGTAGTTCGACAGGGGAGCCCAATCAGCCCCAGCATTTT. As protein: CASSSSTGEPNQPQHF. The rearrangement joins TRBV19 to TRBJ1-5; TRBD1 aligns across 8 bases. Looked up from germline, CDR1 is LNHDA and CDR2 is SQIVND (reference sequence). The CDR3 loop spans 16 amino acids. J lost 3 bases, V lost 4 bases, and 8 bases had no gene match. Looking up the rest from reference TRBV19 and TRBJ1-5 gives the full variable domain: DGGITQSPKYLFRKEGQNVTLSCEQNLNHDAMYWYRQDPGQGLRLIYYSQIVNDFQKGDIAEGYSVSREKKESFPLTVTSAQKNPTAFYLCASSSSTGEPNQPQHFGDGTRLSIL.

This clonotype was counted a few times. V is TRBV28 and J is TRBJ1-1, with 8 bases identical to TRBD1. The germline CDR1 and CDR2 sequences are MDHEN and SYDVKM. The CDR3 is 15 amino acids. J gave up 5 bases and V 6 bases, and 11 bases lay outside the gene matches. CDR3 sequence: CASSSSGQGLTEAFF. CDR3 nucleotide sequence: TGTGCCAGCAGCTCTAGCGGACAGGGTCTGACTGAAGCTTTCTTT. Looking up the rest from reference TRBV28 and TRBJ1-1 gives the full variable domain: DVKVTQSSRYLVKRTGEKVFLECVQDMDHENMFWYRQDPGLGLRLIYFSYDVKMKEKGDIPEGYSVSREKKERFSLILESASTNQTSMYLCASSSSGQGLTEAFFGQGTRLTVV.

The V and J genes are TRBV6-1 and TRBJ1-5; D perhaps matches TRBD1 (5 bases). Trimming took off 5 bases at V and 4 bases at J, with 9 bases between the two ends. The CDR3 has 13 residues. Germline V gene lookup returns CDR1 MNHNS and CDR2 SASEGT. The CDR3 region is CASSRQQNQPQHF. CDR3 nucleotide sequence: TGTGCCAGCAGTCGACAGCAAAATCAGCCCCAGCATTTT.

V usage is TRBV7-8 and J usage is TRBJ2-1; a possible D gene is TRBD1 (5 bases). Germline CDR1 SGHVS, CDR2 FQNEAQ. Trimming took 5 bases from V and 8 from J, leaving 13 bases between them. This CDR3 region has 13 residues. The CDR3 reads CASSKATGYEQFF. As DNA, the CDR3 is TGTGCCAGCAGCAAAGCAACAGGCTATGAGCAGTTCTTC.

This clonotype turned up a few times. The gene calls are TRBV7-8 and TRBJ1-2; TRBD1 is a possible D gene (6 bases). V was cut by 5 bases and J by 7 bases, with 20 bases left in between. The CDR3 has 15 amino acids. Germline V gene lookup returns CDR1 SGHVS and CDR2 FQNEAQ. The CDR3 loop is CASSPKAWDKSGYTF. The CDR3 nucleotides read TGTGCCAGCAGCCCAAAAGCATGGGACAAGTCTGGCTACACCTTC.

The J gene is TRBJ2-1, the V gene TRBV5-1; no firm D call. V gave up 3 bases and J gave up 8 bases, with 6 bases separating them. The CDR3 contains 11 residues. Germline assignment: CDR1 SGHRS and CDR2 YFSETQ. DNA for the CDR3: TGCGCCAGCAGCTCGGATTATGAGCAGTTCTTC. Protein product: CASSSDYEQFF.

On this clonotype: At one end the junction does not follow the germline gene, possibly because of a read error. The V call is TRBV6-1, the J call TRBJ2-1, with D unclear. CDR1 MNHNS and CDR2 SASEGT come from the germline V gene. The CDR3 runs 10 residues. This chain's CDR3 is CASSSGHVVF. In nucleotides, the CDR3 is TGTGCCAGCAGTAGTGGCCACGTGGTCTTC.

This clonotype was recorded a few times. The chain uses TRBV5-5 and TRBJ1-2; 8 bases are a match to TRBD1. This CDR3 has 15 amino acids. Trimming cost V 3 bases and J 4 bases; bases outside gene matches: 8. Looked up from germline, CDR1 is SGHKS and CDR2 is YYEKEE (reference sequence). DNA of the CDR3: TGTGCCAGCAGCTCGGGCCCGGGACAGGCCTATGGCTACACCTTC. Protein sequence: CASSSGPGQAYGYTF.

The rearrangement joins TRBV27 to TRBJ2-7, with TRBD1 identical over 9 bases. In germline, CDR1 is MNHEY, CDR2 SMNVEV (reference sequence). The CDR3 totals 13 residues. V was clipped by 9 bases and J by 2 bases; unmatched bases: 5. For the CDR3, the DNA is TGTGCCAGTCGGACAGGGGAGGCCTACGAGCAGTACTTC. This gives the protein CASRTGEAYEQYF.